These T cell receptor beta chains were read from a single sample in a study of blood T cell repertoires in COVID-19. TCRdb's table, derived via immunoSEQ multiplex PCR, lists solely in-frame clones and lacks some. Of under 250,000 clones listed, about nine tenths were seen once; the top ten hold 6.2%. The source material was peripheral blood. Receptors were obtained from a man aged 55 to 70 with acute or convalescent COVID-19. Each CDR3 is given with its conserved first and last residue. A D gene is named only where the DNA matches it firmly.

TRBV27	TRBD1	TRBJ2-7	15	CASRPRQGAAYEQYF	TGTGCCAGCAGACCCAGACAGGGGGCGGCTTACGAGCAGTACTTC
TRBV9	.	TRBJ2-6	17	CASSVATRFSGANVLTF	TGTGCCAGCAGCGTAGCTACGAGGTTCTCTGGGGCCAACGTCCTGACTTTC
TRBV6-5	TRBD2	TRBJ2-7	16	CASSYSAASGKYEQYF	TGTGCCAGCAGTTACTCGGCGGCTAGCGGGAAATACGAGCAGTACTTC
TRBV3-1/TRBV3-2	.	TRBJ1-2	15	CASSGAGRANYGYTF	TGTGCCAGCAGCGGGGCGGGGCGGGCAAACTATGGCTACACCTTC
TRBV28	TRBD1	TRBJ2-7	16	CASSRRRGTGVSGQYF	TGTGCCAGCAGCCGAAGGAGGGGGACAGGGGTGTCGGGGCAGTACTTC
TRBV7-6	TRBD1	TRBJ1-2	13	CASSDGQGRGYTF	TGTGCCAGCAGCGATGGACAGGGTCGTGGCTACACCTTC
TRBV25-1	TRBD1	TRBJ1-1	16	CASSEFVATGFTEAFF	TGTGCCAGCAGTGAATTTGTCGCGACAGGGTTCACTGAAGCTTTCTTT
TRBV12-5	.	TRBJ1-2	18	CASGLILIPRGRDYGYTF	TGTGCTAGTGGTTTGATCCTCATTCCCAGGGGCAGGGACTATGGCTACACCTTC
TRBV19	.	TRBJ2-1	18	CASSIGFKGAGDYNEQFF	TGTGCCAGTAGTATAGGATTTAAGGGAGCCGGAGATTACAATGAGCAGTTCTTC
TRBV3-1/TRBV3-2	.	TRBJ1-6	15	CASSQERTGRSPLHF	TGTGCCAGCAGCCAAGAACGGACTGGGCGTTCACCCCTCCACTTT
TRBV6-6	TRBD1	TRBJ1-1	14	CASSRQGANTEAFF	TGTGCCAGCAGTAGACAGGGGGCGAACACTGAAGCTTTCTTT
TRBV6-6	TRBD2	TRBJ2-7	13	CASGLAGPYEQYF	TGTGCCAGCGGACTAGCGGGTCCCTACGAGCAGTACTTC
TRBV5-1	.	TRBJ2-1	12	CASSPTGREQFF	TGCGCCAGCAGCCCCACAGGCAGGGAGCAGTTCTTC
TRBV7-3	TRBD1	TRBJ2-3	14	CASSYQGAIDTQYF	TGTGCCAGCAGCTATCAGGGGGCGATAGATACGCAGTATTTT